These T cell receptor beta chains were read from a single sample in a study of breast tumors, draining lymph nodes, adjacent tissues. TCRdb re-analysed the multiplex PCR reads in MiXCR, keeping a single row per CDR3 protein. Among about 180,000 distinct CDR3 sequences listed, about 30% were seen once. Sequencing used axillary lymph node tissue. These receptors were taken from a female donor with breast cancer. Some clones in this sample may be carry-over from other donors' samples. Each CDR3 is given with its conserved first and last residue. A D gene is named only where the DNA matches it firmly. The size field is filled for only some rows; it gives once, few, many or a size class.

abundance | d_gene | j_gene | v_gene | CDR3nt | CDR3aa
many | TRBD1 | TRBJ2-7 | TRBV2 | TGTGCCAGCAAATGGACAGGGGGGTACGAGCAGTACTTC | CASKWTGGYEQYF
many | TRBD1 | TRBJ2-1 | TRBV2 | TGTGCCAGCCGACAGGGGGATGAGCAGTTCTTC | CASRQGDEQFF
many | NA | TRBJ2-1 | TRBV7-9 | TGTGTCAGCAGCTCACAGGGTATCGGTGAGCAGTTCTTC | CVSSSQGIGEQFF
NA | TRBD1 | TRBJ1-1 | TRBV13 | TGTGCCAGCAGCCCGGGACAGGGGGCCACTGAAGCTTTCTTT | CASSPGQGATEAFF
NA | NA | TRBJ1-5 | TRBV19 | TGTGCCAGTAGTATCGGACAGCCCCAGCATTTT | CASSIGQPQHF
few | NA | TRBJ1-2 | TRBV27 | TGTGCCAGCAGTTTATTTAGGGGAGGGTACTATGGCTACACCTTC | CASSLFRGGYYGYTF
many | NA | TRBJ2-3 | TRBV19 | TGTGCCAGTAGTATCACCCGACGAAACAGGGCCGGTGGGACAGATACGCAGTATTTT | CASSITRRNRAGGTDTQYF
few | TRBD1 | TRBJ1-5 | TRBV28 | TGTGCCAGCAGTCTAAGACAGGGTGAGGATCAGCCCCAGCATTTT | CASSLRQGEDQPQHF
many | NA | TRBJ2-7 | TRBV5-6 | TGTGCCAGCAGCTTGAGTAGGCACGCTGTGTACTTC | CASSLSRHAVYF
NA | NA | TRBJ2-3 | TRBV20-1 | TGCAGCCATCGGGGTGGCGCAGATACGCAGTATTTT | CSHRGGADTQYF
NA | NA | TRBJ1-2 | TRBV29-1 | TGCAGCCAAGTGGACTTCATGGGCTATGGCTACACCTTC | CSQVDFMGYGYTF
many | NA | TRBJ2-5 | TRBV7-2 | TGTGCCAGCAGCTTAGCGGTCCAAGAGACCCAGTACTTC | CASSLAVQETQYF
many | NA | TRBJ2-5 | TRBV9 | TGTGCCAGCAGCGTAAGGGACCAAGAGACCCAGTACTTC | CASSVRDQETQYF
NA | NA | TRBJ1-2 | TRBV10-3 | TGTGCCATCAGTGAGCGGGAGAGTGGCTACACCTTC | CAISERESGYTF
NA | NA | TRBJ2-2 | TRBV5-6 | TGTGCCAGCAGCTTGGCTTCAGCGAGGCCGTGGACCGGGGAGCTGTTTTTT | CASSLASARPWTGELFF
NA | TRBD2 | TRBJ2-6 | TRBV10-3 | TGTGCCATCAGTGAGTCGAACGGGAGGGTCGCCGGGGCCAACGTCCTGACTTTC | CAISESNGRVAGANVLTF
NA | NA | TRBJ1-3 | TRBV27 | TGTGCCAGCAGTTGGAGTAGCTCTGGAAACACCATATATTTT | CASSWSSSGNTIYF
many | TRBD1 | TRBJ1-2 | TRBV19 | TGTGCCAGTAGGATGACAGGGGATAACTATGGCTACACCTTC | CASRMTGDNYGYTF
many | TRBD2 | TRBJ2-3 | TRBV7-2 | TGTGCCAGCAGCTTCTCCGGGACTAGCGGAGCTGTGGATACGCAGTATTTT | CASSFSGTSGAVDTQYF
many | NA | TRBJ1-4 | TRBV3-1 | TGTGCCAGCAGCCAAATCTCAGGGAAGGGGGATGAAAAACTGTTTTTT | CASSQISGKGDEKLFF
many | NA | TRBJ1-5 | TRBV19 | TGTGCCAGTACGGCCTCCCTCCGAGGGTCGGGGTCTCAGCCCCAGCATTTT | CASTASLRGSGSQPQHF
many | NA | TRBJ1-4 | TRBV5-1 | TGCGCCAGCAGAGGAGGGCTCACTGCAACTAATGAAAAACTGTTTTTT | CASRGGLTATNEKLFF
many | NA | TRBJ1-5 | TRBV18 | TGTGCCAGCTCCCTCCAGGGTGGCAATCAGCCCCAGCATTTT | CASSLQGGNQPQHF
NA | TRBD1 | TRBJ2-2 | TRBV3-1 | TGTGCCAGCAGCCAAGATCGGACAGGGGGTTGGGTCACCGGGGAGCTGCTTTTT | CASSQDRTGGWVTGELLF
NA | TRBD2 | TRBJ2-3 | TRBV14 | TGTGCCAGCAGTCAACTAGCGGGAGGATACACAGATACGCAGTATTTT | CASSQLAGGYTDTQYF
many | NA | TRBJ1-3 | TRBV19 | TGTGCCACCCGTGGGGGTACCATATATTTT | CATRGGTIYF
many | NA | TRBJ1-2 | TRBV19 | TGTGCCAGTAAAGCCGGGGGAAGCTATGGCTACACCTTC | CASKAGGSYGYTF
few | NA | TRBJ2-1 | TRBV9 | TGTGCCAGCAGCGGGGGGCTAACCTACAATGAGCAGTCCTTC | CASSGGLTYNEQSF
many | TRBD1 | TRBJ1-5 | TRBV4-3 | TGCGCCAGCAGCCAAGAGAAAAGACAGGGGCCGCGCCGAGGCAATCAGCCCCAGCATTTT | CASSQEKRQGPRRGNQPQHF
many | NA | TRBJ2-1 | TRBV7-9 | TGTGCCAGCAGCTTAGTCACCAGCAATGAGCAGTTCTTC | CASSLVTSNEQFF
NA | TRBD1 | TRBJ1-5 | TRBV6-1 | TGTGCCAGCAGTGAGCCTAGGACAGGGGGGACCTATAGCAATCAGCCCCAGCATTTT | CASSEPRTGGTYSNQPQHF
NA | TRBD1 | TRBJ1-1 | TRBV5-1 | TGCGCCAGCAGCCCCGCAGGGGGAAGTCTTGAGGCTTTCTTT | CASSPAGGSLEAFF
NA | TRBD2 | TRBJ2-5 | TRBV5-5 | TGTGCCAGCAGCGATGGGACTAGCGACCCCTCGGAGACCCAGCACTTC | CASSDGTSDPSETQHF
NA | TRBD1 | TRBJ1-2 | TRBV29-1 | TGCAGCGTTAAAACCACAGGGGTGGGAGCTAACTATGGCTACACCTTC | CSVKTTGVGANYGYTF
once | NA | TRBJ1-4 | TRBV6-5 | TGTGCCAGCAGACCCGGGGGGCGCCAGACTAGTAAACTGTTTTTT | CASRPGGRQTSKLFF
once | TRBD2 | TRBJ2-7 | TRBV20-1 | TGCAGTGTTAGAGGTTTGGCGGGGGGCTATGAGCAGTACTTC | CSVRGLAGGYEQYF
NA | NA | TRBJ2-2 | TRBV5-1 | TGCGCCAGCAGCTTAGGACGGACGATCTCTGGGGAGCTGTTTTTT | CASSLGRTISGELFF
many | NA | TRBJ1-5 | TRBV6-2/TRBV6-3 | TGTGCCAGCAGTTGGACAGATAGCAATCAGCCCCAGCATTTT | CASSWTDSNQPQHF
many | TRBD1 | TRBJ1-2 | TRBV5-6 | TGTGCCAGCAGCTCAAACCTAGGGGGCAGGTCTAACTATGGCTACACCTTC | CASSSNLGGRSNYGYTF
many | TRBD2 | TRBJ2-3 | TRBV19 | TGTGCCAGTAGTGGCTCGGGACTAGCGGGCTCCACAGATACGCAGTATTTT | CASSGSGLAGSTDTQYF
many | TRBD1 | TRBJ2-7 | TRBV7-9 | TGTGCCAGCAGCTTACAGGGGGCCTTTTACGAGCAGTACTTC | CASSLQGAFYEQYF
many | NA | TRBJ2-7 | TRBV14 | TGTGCCAGCAGCCAAGATTACAGCTTCTACGAGCAGTACTTC | CASSQDYSFYEQYF
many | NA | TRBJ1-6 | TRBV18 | TGTGCCAGCTCACCGGGAGACTCCTATAATTCACCCCTCCACTTT | CASSPGDSYNSPLHF
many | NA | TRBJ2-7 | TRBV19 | TGTGCCAGTAGTATATATAGGTCAGGAGCCTACGAGCAGTACTTC | CASSIYRSGAYEQYF
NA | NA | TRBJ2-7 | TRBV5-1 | TGCGCCAGCAGCTTGGCTTTTCGGGGACACCTCTACGAGCAGTACTTC | CASSLAFRGHLYEQYF
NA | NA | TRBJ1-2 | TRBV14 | TGTGCCAGCAGCCAAGGGGCAGGAGAGGGAGAAGGCTACACCTTC | CASSQGAGEGEGYTF
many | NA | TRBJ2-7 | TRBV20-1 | TGCAGTGCTAGTAACAGGCCTTACGAGCAGTACTTC | CSASNRPYEQYF
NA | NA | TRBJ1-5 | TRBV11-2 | TGTGCCAGCAGCTTAGAAGAGGTCAGGGCGAGCAATCAGCCCCAGCATTTT | CASSLEEVRASNQPQHF
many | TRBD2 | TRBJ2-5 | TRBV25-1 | TGTGCCAGCAGCGAAGGGACTAGGAAAGAGACCCAGTACTTC | CASSEGTRKETQYF
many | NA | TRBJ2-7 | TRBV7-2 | TGTGCCAGCAGCTCCGGGCGGGGGCACTACGAGCAGTACTTC | CASSSGRGHYEQYF
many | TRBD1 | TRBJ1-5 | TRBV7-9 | TGTGCCAGCAGCTTAACAGGGGATCAGCCCCAGCATTTT | CASSLTGDQPQHF
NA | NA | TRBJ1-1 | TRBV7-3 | TGTACCAGCAGCTTAACGGAGAACACTGAAGCTTTCTTT | CTSSLTENTEAFF
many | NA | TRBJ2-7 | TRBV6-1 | TGTGCCAGCAGTGAAGCGCCTAGCTCCTACGAGCAGTACTTC | CASSEAPSSYEQYF
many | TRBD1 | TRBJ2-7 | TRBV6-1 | TGTGCCAGCAGTGACCCAGGGGGCATCGACGAGCAGTACTTC | CASSDPGGIDEQYF
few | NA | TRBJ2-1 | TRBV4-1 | TGCGCCAGCAGCCGAGCCAAGGGACCCCCTAGCTCCTACAATGAGCAGTTCTTC | CASSRAKGPPSSYNEQFF
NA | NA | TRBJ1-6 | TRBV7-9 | TGTGCCAGCAGCCAAATGGGGGAAAATTCACCCCTCCACTTT | CASSQMGENSPLHF